The next 19 T cell receptor beta chains were all read from a single sample in a study of follicular helper T cells after annual influenza vaccination. Described time point: 2015-2016 season, 7 days after influenza vaccination. Data came from immunoSEQ multiplex PCR; TCRdb stores just in-frame clones and leaves some out. The data show 8,500 to 11,000 clones, roughly 85% seen once. This specimen consisted of CXCR5- memory CD4+ T cells sorted from blood, obtained 7 days after influenza vaccination. The receptors originated from an adult who received the influenza vaccine.

This chain links TRBV5-6 with TRBJ2-2; the D is unclear. CDR1 is SGHDT, CDR2 YYEEEE, per germline. The CDR3 spans 15 residues. V was shortened by 2 bases and J by 6 bases, with 14 bases between the two germline ends. In DNA, the CDR3 is TGTGCCAGCAGCTTTAATAGGGTTATCTCCGGGGAGCTGTTTTTT. This codes for CASSFNRVISGELFF.

The V and J genes are TRBV10-2 and TRBJ2-3; 14 positions agree with TRBD2. Germline loops: CDR1 WSHSY, CDR2 SAAADI. V was clipped by 5 bases and J by 3 bases; unmatched bases: 13. This CDR3 spans 19 amino acids. CDR3: CASSRLAGGTIPTTDTQYF. The DNA for the CDR3 is TGCGCCAGCAGTAGACTAGCGGGGGGGACCATACCCACTACAGATACGCAGTATTTT.

This sequence joins TRBV6-6 and TRBJ2-3, with D unresolved. CDR3 length: 12 residues. Deletions cut 8 bases from V and 0 bases from J, with 6 bases between. Germline V gene sequence: CDR1 MNHNY, CDR2 SVGAGI (reference sequence). This CDR3 reads CASGASTDTQYF. The CDR3, as DNA: TGTGCCAGCGGTGCTAGCACAGATACGCAGTATTTT.

This clone was counted between two and nine times. The chain has TRBV18 and TRBJ2-3; D is tentatively TRBD1 or TRBD2 (5 bases each). V lost 0 bases, J lost 5 bases, and 6 bases lay in between. The CDR3 extends over 13 amino acids. CDR1 KGHSH and CDR2 LQKENI come from the germline V gene. Written as DNA, the CDR3 is TGTGCCAGCTCACCACCGGGGGAAGATACGCAGTATTTT. Amino acids: CASSPPGEDTQYF.

In this sample, this clone turned up once. The V and J genes are TRBV30 and TRBJ2-1, with D possibly being TRBD1 (6 bases). The CDR3 spans 14 residues. The V and J ends lost 3 bases and 4 bases respectively, with 13 bases between them. Germline-derived CDR1 and CDR2 are GTSNPN and SVGIG (reference sequence). CDR3 DNA sequence: TGTGCCTGGAGGTACAGGGACCAATACAATGAGCAGTTCTTC. This gives the protein CAWRYRDQYNEQFF.

V is TRBV5-1 and J is TRBJ2-2, with D possibly matching TRBD2 (5 bases). The germline V gene encodes CDR1 SGHRS and CDR2 YFSETQ. The CDR3 consists of 15 residues. V was pared by 6 bases and J by 1 base, with 13 bases between. CDR3 sequence (DNA): TGCGCCAGCACCACTCTCGGGGTGAACACCGGGGAGCTGTTTTTT. Its protein is CASTTLGVNTGELFF.

The chain employs TRBV6-6 and TRBJ2-6, with 7 bases fitting TRBD1. CDR1 is MNHNY, CDR2 SVGAGI, per germline (reference sequence). The CDR3 runs 16 residues. Trimming at V came to 2 bases and at J to 3 bases, leaving 4 bases not matched to a gene. The CDR3 DNA reads TGTGCCAGCAGTTACAGGGGGCTAAGTGGGGCCAACGTCCTGACTTTC. Protein product: CASSYRGLSGANVLTF.

The chain has TRBV11-2 and TRBJ2-7; D remains unclear. This CDR3 region has 12 residues. V was shortened by 3 bases and J by 4 bases, with 7 bases between the two germline ends. Germline assignment: CDR1 SGHAT and CDR2 FQNNGV. For the CDR3, the DNA is TGTGCCAGCAGCTTGATGGGGTACGAGCAGTACTTC. Its translation is CASSLMGYEQYF.

V usage is TRBV2 and J usage is TRBJ2-5; 7 bases align to TRBD1. Trimming took 7 bases from V and 2 from J; bases not matched to a gene: 4. CDR3 size: 13 residues. In germline, CDR1 is SNHLY, CDR2 FYNNEI. CDR3 nucleotide sequence: TGTGCCAGCACTGGACAGGTGCAAGAGACCCAGTACTTC. This gives the protein CASTGQVQETQYF.

The chain couples TRBV6-1 to TRBJ2-7; 8 bases are a match to TRBD1. CDR1 and CDR2 (germline): MNHNS, SASEGT. The V segment lost 1 base and the J segment 2 bases; nucleotides outside the gene matches: 4. The CDR3 sequence is 15 residues long. The CDR3 nucleotides read TGTGCCAGCAGTGAAGAAGGACAGGGTACCTACGAGCAGTACTTC. Encoded protein: CASSEEGQGTYEQYF.

This chain uses TRBV5-1 with TRBJ2-1; unclear D gene. Trimming shortened V by 3 bases and J by 4 bases, and 11 bases separated the two germline ends. The CDR3 runs 14 residues. Germline V gene sequence: CDR1 SGHRS, CDR2 YFSETQ. DNA of the CDR3: TGCGCCAGCAGCTCCATCGCCCTTTACAATGAGCAGTTCTTC. Translated, it gives CASSSIALYNEQFF.

V and J are TRBV28 and TRBJ1-5; the match to TRBD1 covers 7 bases. Germline CDR1 and CDR2: MDHEN and SYDVKM. The CDR3 spans 16 residues. The V segment lost 6 bases and the J segment 1 base; nucleotides outside the gene matches: 9. For the CDR3, the DNA is TGTGCCAGCAGCCGGACAGGAAAAGGGAGCAATCAGCCCCAGCATTTT. Translating it yields CASSRTGKGSNQPQHF.

As concerns this clone: Germline and junction disagree at one end, which may indicate a read error. The CDR3 bases are TGTGCCAGCAGTTCATCGACAGGGTTTTCCTACGTGCAGTACTTC. Residues: CASSSSTGFSYVQYF. The V call is TRBV28, the J call TRBJ2-7, with TRBD1 matching over 7 bases. This CDR3 is built from 15 residues. Germline CDR1 and CDR2: MDHEN and SYDVKM.

The rearrangement uses TRBV1 and TRBJ1-2; the table's D call, TRBD1, has no DNA check behind it. TRBV1 represents a pseudogene. The CDR3 is made up of 15 amino acids. CDR3 residues: CTSSIIQGTPYGYTF. The CDR3 coding sequence is TGCACCAGCAGCATCATACAGGGGACCCCCTATGGCTACACCTTC.

This chain uses TRBV7-2 with TRBJ2-1; a weak D match, TRBD2 (6 bases). V lost 5 bases and J lost 6, with 14 bases in between. Germline V gene lookup returns CDR1 SGHTA and CDR2 FQGNSA. There are 14 residues in the CDR3. CDR3: CASSPGGVGNEQFF. The CDR3 nucleotides are TGTGCCAGCAGCCCCGGCGGGGTTGGCAATGAGCAGTTCTTC.

The count of this clone is one. A read error may produce the germline difference seen at one junction end. The rearrangement links TRBV2 to TRBJ1-5; 7 bases fit TRBD1. The CDR3 sequence is 14 residues long. CDR1 SNHLY and CDR2 FYNNEI come from the germline V gene. In nucleotides, the CDR3 is TGTGCCAGCAGTGTGCTAGGGGGCAACCAGCCCCAGCATTTT. Amino acids: CASSVLGGNQPQHF. The entire variable domain, with the rest obtained from reference TRBV2 and TRBJ1-5, is as follows: EPEVTQTPSHQVTQMGQEVILRCVPISNHLYFYWYRQILGQKVEFLVSFYNNEISEKSEIFDDQFSVERPDGSNFTLKIRSTKLEDSAMYFCASSVLGGNQPQHFGDGTRLSIL.

This clone turned up a few times. The J gene is TRBJ2-2, the V gene TRBV10-1, with a possible D match to TRBD2 (5 bases). V lost 4 bases, J lost 6 bases, and 9 bases lay in between. Germline-derived CDR1 and CDR2 are WNHNN and SYGVQD (reference sequence). CDR3 length equals 13 residues. The CDR3 is CASSADGAGELFF. The CDR3 region has the DNA TGCGCCAGCAGTGCAGACGGGGCCGGGGAGCTGTTTTTT.

V is TRBV25-1 and J is TRBJ2-2; 8 nucleotides align to TRBD2. The CDR3 contains 15 residues. V trimming: 7 bases; J trimming: 3 bases; junction bases outside the gene matches: 7. Germline V gene lookup returns CDR1 MGHDK and CDR2 SYGVNS. The CDR3 region has the DNA TGTGCCAGCAAGGGAGCGGGGGACCACACCGGGGAGCTGTTTTTT. This encodes CASKGAGDHTGELFF.

The chain has TRBV5-4 and TRBJ1-2; 10 bases match TRBD1. Looked up from germline, CDR1 is SGHNT and CDR2 is YYREEE (reference sequence). The CDR3 is made up of 15 amino acids. J gave up 7 bases and V 0 bases, and 6 bases lay outside the gene matches. The CDR3 DNA reads TGTGCCAGCAGCTTGGGGCCGGACAGGGGGATTGGCTACACCTTC. This encodes CASSLGPDRGIGYTF.